Following are 2 T cell receptor beta chains from one sample sequenced in a study of cytomegalovirus exposure and HLA in healthy donors. The study ran its PCR with 60 Vbeta and 13 Jbeta primers. Assay used: immunoSEQ multiplex PCR; TCRdb lists only in-frame clones, some missing. The sample has approximately 140,000 clones, approximately 70% seen once. The sample comprised PBMCs. These receptors all come from a human donor in good health.

The chain couples TRBV2 to TRBJ1-2, with no clear D. Trimming shortened V by 8 bases and J by 5 bases, and 15 bases separated the two germline ends. This CDR3 comprises 13 residues. Germline CDR1 is SNHLY and CDR2 is FYNNEI. Here the CDR3 reads CASFLGAGYGYTF. For the CDR3, the DNA is TGTGCCAGCTTCCTGGGCGCGGGATATGGCTACACCTTC.

CDR3 in amino acids: CASSPSGTGELFF. CDR3 DNA: TGTGCCAGCAGCCCCTCGGGGACCGGGGAGCTGTTTTTT. The chain couples TRBV28 to TRBJ2-2, with TRBD2 as a possible D gene (5 bases). Germline V lookup: CDR1 MDHEN, CDR2 SYDVKM. V shed 6 bases and J shed 5 bases, with 10 bases lying between them. CDR3 length: 13 amino acids. The full variable domain, completed using reference TRBV28 and TRBJ2-2, is DVKVTQSSRYLVKRTGEKVFLECVQDMDHENMFWYRQDPGLGLRLIYFSYDVKMKEKGDIPEGYSVSREKKERFSLILESASTNQTSMYLCASSPSGTGELFFGEGSRLTVL.